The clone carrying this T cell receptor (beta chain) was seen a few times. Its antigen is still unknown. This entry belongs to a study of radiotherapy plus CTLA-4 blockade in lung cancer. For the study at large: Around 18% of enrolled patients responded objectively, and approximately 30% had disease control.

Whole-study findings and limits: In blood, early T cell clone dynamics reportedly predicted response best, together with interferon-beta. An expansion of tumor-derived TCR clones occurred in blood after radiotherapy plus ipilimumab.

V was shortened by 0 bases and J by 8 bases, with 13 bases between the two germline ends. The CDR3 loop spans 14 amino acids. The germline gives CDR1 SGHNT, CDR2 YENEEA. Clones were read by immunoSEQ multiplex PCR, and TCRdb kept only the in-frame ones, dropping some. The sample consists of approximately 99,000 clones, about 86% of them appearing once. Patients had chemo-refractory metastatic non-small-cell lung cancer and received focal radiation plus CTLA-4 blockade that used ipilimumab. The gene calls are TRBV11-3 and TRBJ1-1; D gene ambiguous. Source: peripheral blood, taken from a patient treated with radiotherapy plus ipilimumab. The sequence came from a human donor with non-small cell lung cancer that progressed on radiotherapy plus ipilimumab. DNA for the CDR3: TGTGCCAGCAGCTTAGAAAGCCGGCAGACCGAAGCTTTCTTT. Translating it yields CASSLESRQTEAFF.